This entry is about one T cell receptor (beta chain). Its antigen is as yet unknown. This sample was taken from a study of metastatic and nonmetastatic thyroid tumors. This CDR3 spans 15 amino acids. The V end lost 1 base, the J end lost 0 bases, and 12 bases lay between the germline ends. In germline, CDR1 is GTSNPN, CDR2 SVGIG (reference sequence). Every patient underwent thyroid surgery untreated. Study-level points and caveats: Reported TCR beta diversity, measured in blood and tumor, was significantly higher for malignant thyroid tumors than for benign nodules.

MiXCR re-clonotyped the PCR reads for TCRdb. Of approximately 8,400 clones listed, over 35% are singletons. The material sequenced was tumor tissue. This clonotype originated in a male donor with papillary thyroid cancer or a benign thyroid nodule (not recorded which). Some clones in this sample may be carry-over from other donors' samples. The chain combines TRBV30 with TRBJ1-1, with D possibly matching TRBD1 (5 bases). The CDR3 DNA is TGTGCCTGGAGTGATGAGGGGTCTATGAACACTGAAGCTTTCTTT. As protein: CAWSDEGSMNTEAFF.